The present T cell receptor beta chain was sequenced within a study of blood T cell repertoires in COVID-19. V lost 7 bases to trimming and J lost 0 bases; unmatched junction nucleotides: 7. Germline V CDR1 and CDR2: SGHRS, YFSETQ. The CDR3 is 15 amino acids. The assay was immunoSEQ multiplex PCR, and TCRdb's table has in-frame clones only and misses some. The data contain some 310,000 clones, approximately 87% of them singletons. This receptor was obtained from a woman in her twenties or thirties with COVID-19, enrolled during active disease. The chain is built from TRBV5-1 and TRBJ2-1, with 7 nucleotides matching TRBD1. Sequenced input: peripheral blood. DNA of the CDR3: TGCGCCAGCTCAAGAGGGGACAGCTCCTACAATGAGCAGTTCTTC. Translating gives CASSRGDSSYNEQFF.